The source of this TCR beta chain is a study of shared clonotypes between healthy human individuals. In the naive CD8 group, cells lacked CD45RO and were positively selected for CCR7, so terminally differentiated effector memory CD45RA+ cells were left out. Germline V gene sequence: CDR1 LNHNV, CDR2 YYDKDF (reference sequence). This CDR3 comprises 19 residues. V dropped 2 bases and J dropped 2; count of bases not matched to a gene: 16. Every subset had its genomic DNA shared out evenly among several immunoSEQ plates. Measured with immunoSEQ multiplex PCR; TCRdb has only the in-frame clones, and not every one. The sample contains under 1 million clones, more than 85% of which appear only once. Worth noting for this clone: No antigen is known for it.

Study results and limitations: It was observed that 5% to 6.5% of naive CD4 clonotypes were shared across a few donors. Sequencing depth was expected to affect clonotype sharing among donors. Non-shared clonotypes were found to have lower generation probabilities than the clonotypes that were shared by all four of the sorted-subset donors.

The gene calls are TRBV15 and TRBJ2-7, with 9 bases aligning to TRBD1. The source material was naive CD8+ T cells sorted from blood. This clonotype was sampled from a man younger than 45 in good health. The CDR3 DNA follows: TGTGCCACCAGCAGAAGAGAGGGCTTTAGGGACAGGGAAGCCTACGAGCAGTACTTC. Protein product: CATSRREGFRDREAYEQYF.